The 11 T cell receptor beta chains below come from one sample, sequenced in a study of regulatory dendritic cells for organ transplantation. TCRdb keeps only in-frame clones here, not all; method: immunoSEQ multiplex PCR. The sample records 29,000 or so clones, about 75% being singletons. Sequencing used memory CD4+ T cells from blood. This sample's subset: CD45RO+ memory T cells. These receptors originate from a human donor in good health.

CDR3 residues: CASTRTAGTGTQYF. The CDR3, as DNA: TGTGCCAGCACCAGAACGGCGGGGACAGGGACTCAGTATTTT. J is TRBJ2-3 and V is TRBV7-3, with 9 bases matching TRBD1. With 7 bases clipped from V and 12 bases from J, the junction kept 14 bases outside the gene matches. Germline assignment: CDR1 SGHTA and CDR2 FQGTGA. The CDR3 is made up of 14 amino acids. The variable domain in full, completed from reference TRBV7-3 and TRBJ2-3, reads GAGVSQTPSNKVTEKGKYVELRCDPISGHTALYWYRQSLGQGPEFLIYFQGTGAADDSGLPNDRFFAVRPEGSVSTLKIQRTERGDSAVYLCASTRTAGTGTQYFGPGTRLTVL.

The V and J genes are TRBV7-2 and TRBJ2-5, with D tentatively TRBD1 or TRBD2 (6 bases each). Trimming cost V 6 bases and J 5 bases, with 13 bases left between them. The CDR3 loop spans 13 amino acids. The germline CDR1 and CDR2 sequences are SGHTA and FQGNSA. The CDR3 DNA reads TGTGCCAGCAGTCACGGGGGCGCGGAGACCCAGTACTTC. Protein: CASSHGGAETQYF.

Only one count was recorded for this clone. The rearrangement uses TRBV2 and TRBJ1-3; weak D call: TRBD1 (6 bases). The CDR3 contains 16 residues. V lost 6 bases to trimming and J lost 0 bases, with 15 bases between them. From germline, CDR1 is SNHLY and CDR2 FYNNEI. The CDR3 DNA follows: TGTGCCAGCAGCGGACGGTCAGGGGCCTCTGGAAACACCATATATTTT. This translates into CASSGRSGASGNTIYF.

The rearrangement links TRBV7-2 to TRBJ1-1; D is perhaps TRBD1 (5 bases). From germline, CDR1 is SGHTA and CDR2 FQGNSA. Trimming stripped 5 bases from V and 1 base from J, with 17 bases between. This CDR3 is 16 amino acids long. This CDR3 is CASSQTRGGRNTEAFF. For the CDR3, the DNA is TGTGCCAGCAGCCAAACCCGGGGGGGTAGGAACACTGAAGCTTTCTTT.

This rearrangement joins TRBV5-1 to TRBJ2-5, with D perhaps matching TRBD2 (6 bases). Germline CDR1 and CDR2: SGHRS and YFSETQ. The CDR3 runs 15 residues. V was pared by 7 bases and J by 2 bases, with 18 bases between. The CDR3 region is CASGFMGDFQETQYF. The CDR3 nucleotides are TGCGCCAGCGGGTTTATGGGGGACTTTCAAGAGACCCAGTACTTC.

This clone was counted a few times. The chain has TRBV27 and TRBJ2-2; tentative D call: TRBD1 (6 bases). The CDR3 sequence is 16 residues long. Trimming took off 1 base at V and 7 bases at J, with 16 bases between the two ends. Germline assignment: CDR1 MNHEY and CDR2 SMNVEV (reference sequence). The DNA of the CDR3 is TGTGCCAGCAGTTTATGGCAGGGGAGTAGTGGCGGGGAGCTGTTTTTT. The encoded protein is CASSLWQGSSGGELFF.

The V and J genes are TRBV20-1 and TRBJ2-7; a possible D gene is TRBD1 (5 bases). Germline loops: CDR1 DFQATT, CDR2 SNEGSKA (reference sequence). The CDR3 has 11 amino acids. The V end lost 3 bases, the J end lost 12 bases, and 15 bases lay between the germline ends. The CDR3 loop is CSARLQTVPYF. CDR3 bases: TGCAGTGCTAGGTTACAGACAGTGCCGTACTTC.

The chain combines TRBV27 with TRBJ2-1; tentatively, D is TRBD1 (6 bases). Germline lookup yields CDR1 MNHEY and CDR2 SMNVEV (reference sequence). There are 18 residues in the CDR3. V was cut by 5 bases and J by 10 bases, with 30 bases left in between. This CDR3 is CASSPKALTGSSRGEQFF. In DNA, the CDR3 is TGTGCCAGCAGTCCAAAGGCCCTGACAGGTTCCTCGAGGGGGGAGCAGTTCTTC.

The V call is TRBV5-1, the J call TRBJ2-7, with D possibly being TRBD1 (5 bases). V was cut by 3 bases and J by 6 bases, with 10 bases left in between. CDR1 is SGHRS and CDR2 is YFSETQ in the germline V gene. This CDR3 comprises 12 residues. Here the CDR3 DNA reads TGCGCCAGCAGCTCCAGGGTGGGCGAGCAGTACTTC. This gives the protein CASSSRVGEQYF.

The gene calls are TRBV25-1 and TRBJ2-1; weak D call: TRBD2 (6 bases). V lost 8 bases and J lost 2, with 13 bases in between. The CDR3 sequence is 14 residues long. Germline V gene data show CDR1 as MGHDK and CDR2 as SYGVNS. As DNA, the CDR3 is TGTGCCAGCGGGGGACTGGCAGCCTACAATGAGCAGTTCTTC. Translated, it gives CASGGLAAYNEQFF.

DNA of the CDR3: TGTGCCAGCTCACCTCATCCCGGGACAGGGGGGGTTCAGTACTTC. Translating gives CASSPHPGTGGVQYF. The chain employs TRBV18 and TRBJ2-4, with 11 nucleotides matching TRBD1. Trimming took 3 bases from V and 11 from J; bases not matched to a gene: 9. Per the germline V gene, CDR1 is KGHSH and CDR2 is LQKENI. The CDR3 spans 15 residues.